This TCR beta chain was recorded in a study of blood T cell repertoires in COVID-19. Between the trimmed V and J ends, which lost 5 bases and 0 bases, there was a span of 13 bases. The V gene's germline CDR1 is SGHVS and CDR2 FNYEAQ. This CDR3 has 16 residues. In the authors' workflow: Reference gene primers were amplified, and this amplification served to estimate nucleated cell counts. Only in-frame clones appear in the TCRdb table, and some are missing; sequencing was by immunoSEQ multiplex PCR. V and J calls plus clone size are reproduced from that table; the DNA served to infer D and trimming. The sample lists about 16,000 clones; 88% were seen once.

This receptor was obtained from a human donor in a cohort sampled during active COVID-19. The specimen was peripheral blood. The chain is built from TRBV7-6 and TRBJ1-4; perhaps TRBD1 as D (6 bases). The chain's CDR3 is CASSAERQATNEKLFF. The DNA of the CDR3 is TGTGCCAGCAGCGCCGAAAGACAGGCAACTAATGAAAAACTGTTTTTT. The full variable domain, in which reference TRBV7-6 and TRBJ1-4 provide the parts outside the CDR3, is GAGVSQSPRYKVTKRGQDVALRCDPISGHVSLYWYRQALGQGPEFLTYFNYEAQQDKSGLPNDRFSAERPEGSISTLTIQRTEQRDSAMYRCASSAERQATNEKLFFGSGTQLSVL.